What follows are 8 T cell receptor beta chains derived from one specimen sequenced in a study of technical replicates of blood from several donors. Repertoires were generated with immunoSEQ multiplex PCR, while TCRdb's copy carries only in-frame clones and drops some. The table shows tens of thousands of clones, with approximately 94% occurring only once. Sequenced sample: T cells isolated from PBMCs. The receptors were sampled from a human donor in good health.

In regard to this clone: The sample has other DNA sequences that encode this CDR3 too. The chain has TRBV6-1 and TRBJ2-7; 10 nucleotides match TRBD1. J was trimmed by 2 bases and V by 0 bases; bases with no gene match: 4. The CDR3 sequence is 16 residues long. From germline, CDR1 is MNHNS and CDR2 SASEGT. The CDR3: CASSEATGTGAYEQYF. The DNA for the CDR3 is TGTGCCAGCAGTGAAGCTACCGGGACAGGGGCCTACGAGCAGTACTTC.

This clone appeared a few times. This sequence joins TRBV28 and TRBJ1-1; D not resolved. The CDR3 is 10 residues long. From germline, CDR1 is MDHEN and CDR2 SYDVKM. The V and J ends lost 5 bases and 10 bases respectively, with 8 bases between them. CDR3 loop: CASSRVVAFF. In DNA form, the CDR3 reads TGTGCCAGCAGTAGAGTGGTAGCTTTCTTT.

The V call is TRBV7-9, the J call TRBJ2-3; 15 nucleotides match TRBD2. This CDR3 region has 18 residues. J was trimmed by 6 bases and V by 4 bases; bases with no gene match: 11. The V gene's germline CDR1 is SEHNR and CDR2 FQNEAQ (reference sequence). Here the CDR3 DNA reads TGTGCCAGCAGCTCACAGGGACTAGCGGGAGGTCTAGTGGATACGCAGTATTTT. Its protein is CASSSQGLAGGLVDTQYF.

V and J are TRBV12-2 and TRBJ1-5; the D call of TRBD1 is as the table states it, not checked on the DNA. TRBV12-2 is reported as a pseudogene. This CDR3 contains 16 residues. In nucleotides, the CDR3 is TGTGCAAGTCGCTGGACACAGGAGTATAGCAATCAGCCCCAGCATTTT. Translation gives CASRWTQEYSNQPQHF.

The chain links TRBV2 to TRBJ1-2; no clear D. Germline CDR1 and CDR2: SNHLY and FYNNEI. The CDR3 runs 12 residues. Trimming removed 7 bases from V and 6 bases from J, with 12 bases in between. The CDR3 region has the DNA TGTGCCAGCATCCTATACGGAGATGGCTACACCTTC. It specifies CASILYGDGYTF.

The chain is built from TRBV15 and TRBJ2-7; D is unresolved. The germline V gene encodes CDR1 LNHNV and CDR2 YYDKDF (reference sequence). V gave up 0 bases and J gave up 1 base, with 7 bases separating them. CDR3 length: 14 amino acids. CDR3 sequence reads: CATSRDSFSYEQYF. CDR3 nucleotides: TGTGCCACCAGCAGAGACAGTTTTTCCTACGAGCAGTACTTC.

In its sample, this clone was seen a few times. This sequence joins TRBV9 and TRBJ2-1; D ambiguous. V lost 2 bases, J lost 4 bases, and 7 bases lay in between. Germline V gene sequence: CDR1 SGDLS, CDR2 YYNGEE. This CDR3 has 13 residues. CDR3 in amino acids: CASSVAEYNEQFF. The CDR3 nucleotides are TGTGCCAGCAGCGTTGCGGAGTACAATGAGCAGTTCTTC.

The genes are TRBV5-4 and TRBJ2-3, with 13 bases fitting TRBD2. Trimming removed 6 bases from V and 6 bases from J; junction bases left unmatched: 10. CDR3 length equals 16 residues. Germline-derived CDR1 and CDR2 are SGHNT and YYREEE (reference sequence). CDR3 sequence reads: CASTARLAGGADTQYF. In DNA form, the CDR3 reads TGTGCCAGCACCGCCAGACTAGCGGGGGGTGCGGATACGCAGTATTTT.